A selection of T cell receptor beta chains follows, all from one sample in a study of molecular identifiers for immune sequencing clone quantification. TCRdb re-called the PCR reads through MiXCR, storing one row per CDR3 protein. The sample carries approximately 590,000 distinct CDR3 sequences, 25% recorded once. The sequencing input was naive CD8+ T cells from blood, with Jurkat cell RNA spiked in. The receptors were gathered from a human donor in good health. Some libraries in this study had Jurkat cell RNA spiked in. Each CDR3 is given with its conserved first and last residue. The order of the fields is D gene, clone size, J gene, V gene, CDR3 protein, CDR3 DNA. D genes are given only for firm matches. Where a row states a size, it is once, few, many or the class of an expanded clone; other rows omit it.

>-|few|TRBJ2-5|TRBV19
CASSLGTLGGETQYF
TGTGCCAGTAGTCTCGGGACCCTCGGAGGAGAGACCCAGTACTTC
>-|-|TRBJ2-3|TRBV7-9
CASSPQTLRARDTQYF
TGTGCCAGCAGCCCTCAGACGCTCCGAGCCCGGGATACGCAGTATTTT
>-|-|TRBJ2-5|TRBV5-1
CASSLLPLAGTQYF
TGCGCCAGCAGCTTGCTCCCGTTGGCGGGGACCCAGTACTTC
>-|many|TRBJ2-7|TRBV10-3
CAISEGYGAKSYEQYF
TGTGCCATCAGTGAGGGTTACGGGGCGAAGTCCTACGAGCAGTACTTC
>-|-|TRBJ2-7|TRBV7-9
CASSLVGQGGEGQYF
TGTGCCAGCAGCTTAGTCGGGCAGGGGGGTGAAGGGCAGTACTTC
>-|many|TRBJ2-6|TRBV5-6
CASSLDTYSGANVLTF
TGTGCCAGCAGCTTGGACACGTACTCTGGGGCCAACGTCCTGACTTTC
>TRBD1|few|TRBJ2-7|TRBV20-1
CSARDRDRGPEQYF
TGCAGTGCTAGAGATAGGGACAGGGGCCCCGAGCAGTACTTC
>-|many|TRBJ2-7|TRBV5-6
CASSSSPGTPSSYEQYF
TGTGCCAGCAGCTCCTCCCCCGGGACACCGAGCTCCTACGAGCAGTACTTC
>-|-|TRBJ2-7|TRBV20-1
CSARPLYGSILGQYF
TGCAGTGCTAGACCTCTTTATGGCAGTATCCTCGGGCAGTACTTC
>-|few|TRBJ2-3|TRBV12-3/TRBV12-4
CASSPPLSTDTQYF
TGTGCCAGCTCACCACCGCTCAGCACAGATACGCAGTATTTT
>TRBD1|many|TRBJ2-3|TRBV7-9
CASSRGTGELYGTDTQYF
TGTGCCAGCAGCCGAGGGACAGGGGAGCTCTATGGCACAGATACGCAGTATTTT
>-|few|TRBJ2-7|TRBV29-1
CSVLGTGNYYEQYF
TGCAGCGTCCTTGGGACGGGGAACTACTACGAGCAGTACTTC
>TRBD1|-|TRBJ1-1|TRBV19
CASSPGTGGTNTEVFF
TGTGCCAGCTCTCCCGGGACAGGGGGCACGAACACTGAAGTTTTCTTT
>-|-|TRBJ1-5|TRBV5-1
CASSPGAGVSQPQHF
TGCGCCAGCAGCCCCGGGGCAGGGGTGAGCCAGCCCCAGCATTTT
>-|-|TRBJ2-7|TRBV7-9
CASSRTGLGYEQYF
TGTGCCAGCAGCCGCACAGGGCTTGGCTACGAGCAGTACTTC
>-|-|TRBJ1-3|TRBV7-2
CASSLYPSSGNAIYF
TGTGCCAGCAGCTTATATCCGTCCTCTGGAAACGCCATATATTTT
>TRBD2|-|TRBJ2-1|TRBV11-2
CASSVSGDFNNEQFF
TGTGCCAGCAGCGTAAGCGGGGATTTTAACAATGAGCAGTTCTTC
>-|-|TRBJ2-5|TRBV12-3/TRBV12-4
CANSLAQGRETQYF
TGTGCCAACAGTTTAGCGCAGGGTCGGGAGACCCAGTACTTC
>-|many|TRBJ2-2|TRBV29-1
CSVLDGETTGELFF
TGCAGCGTTTTGGACGGGGAGACCACCGGGGAGCTGTTTTTT
>TRBD2|-|TRBJ2-7|TRBV11-2
CASTGLAAHYEQYF
TGTGCCAGCACCGGACTAGCGGCCCACTACGAGCAGTACTTC
>TRBD2|-|TRBJ2-3|TRBV18
CASSPTSGGQPPSTDTQYF
TGTGCCAGCTCACCGACTAGCGGGGGCCAACCACCCAGCACAGATACGCAGTATTTT
>-|-|TRBJ2-3|TRBV3-1
CASSGPGIFLTGTQYF
TGTGCCAGCAGCGGTCCTGGGATTTTTCTCACAGGTACGCAGTATTTT
>TRBD1|-|TRBJ2-7|TRBV28
CATDRVTGSYEQYF
TGTGCCACGGACAGGGTTACCGGCTCCTACGAGCAGTACTTC
>TRBD1|-|TRBJ2-3|TRBV28
CVSSLPKPGQGFPDTQYF
TGTGTCAGCAGTTTACCTAAACCGGGACAGGGATTTCCAGATACGCAGTATTTT
>-|many|TRBJ2-7|TRBV28
CASSSRRSHGGWYEQYF
TGTGCCAGCAGCTCCCGAAGGTCACACGGGGGCTGGTACGAGCAGTACTTC
>-|-|TRBJ1-6|TRBV2
CASSLQGFGSPLHF
TGTGCCAGCAGCCTGCAGGGGTTCGGTTCACCCCTCCACTTT
>-|many|TRBJ2-4|TRBV19
CASRAQNIQYF
TGTGCCAGTCGGGCACAAAACATTCAGTACTTC
>-|many|TRBJ2-7|TRBV5-6
CASSPLGAYEQYF
TGTGCCAGCAGCCCCTTGGGGGCCTACGAGCAGTACTTC